The present T cell receptor beta chain was sequenced within a study of cytomegalovirus exposure and HLA in healthy donors. PCR primers comprised 60 Vbeta and 13 Jbeta primers. Method: immunoSEQ multiplex PCR; TCRdb's copy keeps in-frame clones and lacks some. The top ten clones hold around 6.9% of a sample with about 160,000 clones, roughly 78% of them seen once. Notes on this clone: As yet, its antigen is unknown.

CDR1 and CDR2 from the germline V gene are SGHTA and FQGNSA. The CDR3 sequence is 13 residues long. The germline V and J ends were trimmed by 5 bases and 3 bases, with 10 bases remaining between them. Study observations and caveats: A later analysis found TCR association rates differed by HLA locus, highest for DRB1 and lowest for HLA-C. The study designated roughly 150 TCR beta chains cytomegalovirus-associated. Cytomegalovirus status was reportedly diagnosed by the classifier with high sensitivity and specificity.

Sequenced input: PBMCs. The source is a man aged 35 to 55 in good health and CMV-seropositive. The V call is TRBV7-2, the J call TRBJ2-5, with D possibly being TRBD2 (6 bases). CDR3 bases: TGTGCCAGCAGCCCCAGACTAGAAGAGACCCAGTACTTC. Protein: CASSPRLEETQYF.